This T cell receptor (beta chain) was recovered during a study of T cells expressing NK-cell markers. The wider study: Beta-chain profiling covered CD3+CD56+NKG2C+, CD3+CD56+NKG2C- and CD3+CD56-NKG2C+ sorted subsets. Seven HCMV-seropositive donors and one seronegative donor made up the eight sequenced donors.

The CDR3 is made up of 19 amino acids. Germline CDR1 SGHRS, CDR2 YFSETQ. A remark on this clonotype: Antigen: not known.

Synthesis of TCR beta cDNA relied on 5'RACE template switching carrying UMIs. One entry per CDR3 protein, without DNA, is what TCRdb gives after re-calling the 5' RACE reads. This repertoire comprises 300,000 or so distinct CDR3 sequences; its ten largest clones make up about 4%. Study-wide findings and caveats: Dominant NKG2C+ clonotype frequencies of about 1.0-7.0% of CD8+ T cells were measured in about six donors.

This chain uses TRBV5-1 with TRBJ2-3; TCRdb's assignment of TRBD1 cannot be checked, as there is no DNA. The clonotype originates from a woman aged 18-70 years in good health. The sample consisted of blood T cells: a sorted CD56 or NKG2C T cell subset, CD4+ or CD8+ T cells, or bulk PBMC T cells (not recorded which). CDR3 protein: CASSFSAGTGGPGADTQYF.